A single sample is the source of the 25 T cell receptor beta chains below, sequenced in a study of blood T cell repertoires in COVID-19. The method was immunoSEQ multiplex PCR; TCRdb's version includes in-frame clones alone and lacks a portion of them. This sample carries around 190,000 clones, 70% to 90% of them seen once, and the ten largest clones take roughly a sixth. The sample was peripheral blood. The receptors were sampled from a man aged 45 to 65 with COVID-19, enrolled during active disease.

This chain links TRBV30 with TRBJ1-1, with D tentatively TRBD1 (6 bases). The germline V gene has CDR1 GTSNPN and CDR2 SVGIG (reference sequence). V was shortened by 3 bases and J by 1 base, with 9 bases between the two germline ends. This CDR3 has 13 residues. DNA for the CDR3: TGTGCCTGGAGATACAGGGAGAACACTGAAGCTTTCTTT. This sequence encodes CAWRYRENTEAFF.

The CDR3 reads CASSPTGGQETQYF. Written as DNA, the CDR3 is TGTGCCAGCAGCCCGACAGGGGGGCAAGAGACCCAGTACTTC. The chain recombines TRBV5-5 with TRBJ2-5; 9 bases align to TRBD1. Trimming cost V 4 bases and J 2 bases; bases outside gene matches: 3. CDR1 and CDR2 (germline): SGHKS, YYEKEE (reference sequence). The CDR3 runs to 14 residues.

The rearrangement uses TRBV5-1 and TRBJ1-1, with 9 bases aligning to TRBD1. The length of the CDR3 is 15 residues. Germline loops: CDR1 SGHRS, CDR2 YFSETQ. V was pared by 0 bases and J by 4 bases, with 4 bases of the junction left unmatched. The CDR3 loop is CASSLVQGAGTEAFF. Here the CDR3 DNA reads TGCGCCAGCAGCTTGGTACAGGGGGCTGGCACTGAAGCTTTCTTT.

The chain links TRBV27 to TRBJ2-3; D possibly corresponds to TRBD2 (5 bases). The CDR3 sequence is 16 residues long. Per germline, CDR1 MNHEY and CDR2 SMNVEV (reference sequence). The V end lost 5 bases, the J end lost 1 base, and 16 bases lay between the germline ends. CDR3 bases: TGTGCCAGCAGTGATTATCTGCGGGCCCGCACAGATACGCAGTATTTT. Encoded protein: CASSDYLRARTDTQYF.

V and J are TRBV4-1 and TRBJ2-2; unclear D gene. CDR3 length equals 17 residues. Germline V CDR1 and CDR2: MGHRA, YSYEKL. V was shortened by 0 bases and J by 0 bases, with 11 bases between the two germline ends. The CDR3 region is CASSQEKETANTGELFF. The CDR3 region has the DNA TGCGCCAGCAGCCAAGAGAAGGAGACCGCGAACACCGGGGAGCTGTTTTTT.

This clone has a single count. This chain uses TRBV12-2 with TRBJ1-3. TRBV12-2 is shown as a pseudogene. The CDR3 consists of 18 residues. DNA of the CDR3: TGTGCAAGTCGTCAACCGGGACTAAATTTTTACTCTGGAAACACCATATATTTT. It encodes CASRQPGLNFYSGNTIYF.

The chain joins TRBV2 to TRBJ1-1; D is unresolved. Trimming cost V 2 bases and J 0 bases, with 7 bases left between them. The CDR3 runs 14 residues. Per germline, CDR1 SNHLY and CDR2 FYNNEI. The chain's CDR3 is CASSERLMNTEAFF. CDR3 DNA sequence: TGTGCCAGCAGTGAACGACTGATGAACACTGAAGCTTTCTTT.

The chain uses TRBV19 and TRBJ2-1; D might be TRBD1 (6 bases). The CDR3 covers 17 residues. From germline, CDR1 is LNHDA and CDR2 SQIVND (reference sequence). With 4 bases removed from V and 1 base from J, the gap between germline ends came to 17 bases. The CDR3 loop reads CASSRTSYRESYNEQFF. In DNA, the CDR3 is TGTGCCAGTAGTAGAACCTCTTACAGGGAGTCCTACAATGAGCAGTTCTTC.

The chain couples TRBV4-1 to TRBJ2-1, with 10 positions matching TRBD2. The CDR3 sequence is 15 residues long. CDR1 and CDR2 from the germline V gene are MGHRA and YSYEKL. Trimming took 4 bases from V and 8 from J; bases not matched to a gene: 8. CDR3 nucleotide sequence: TGCGCCAGCAGCCTTGGACTAGCGGTAATCGATGAGCAGTTCTTC. Its translation: CASSLGLAVIDEQFF.

The chain carries TRBV7-9 and TRBJ1-3, with TRBD1 matching 10 bases. V trimming: 5 bases; J trimming: 4 bases; junction bases outside the gene matches: 17. The CDR3 extends over 19 amino acids. Germline CDR1 is SEHNR and CDR2 is FQNEAQ (reference sequence). CDR3 in amino acids: CASSHSGTGETSYGNTIYF. The CDR3 nucleotides are TGTGCCAGCAGCCATAGTGGGACAGGGGAAACCTCGTACGGAAACACCATATATTTT.

The CDR3 protein is CASSRNIRGQETQYF. The CDR3 DNA is TGTGCCAGCAGTCGTAATATCCGGGGGCAAGAGACCCAGTACTTC. J is TRBJ2-5 and V is TRBV7-3, with a possible D match to TRBD2 (6 bases). Per the germline V gene, CDR1 is SGHTA and CDR2 is FQGTGA. This CDR3 comprises 15 residues. Trimming took 6 bases from V and 2 from J, leaving 16 bases between them.

This clone was detected only once. The V gene is TRBV9, the J gene TRBJ1-2, with 8 bases aligning to TRBD1. Losses at the gene ends were 0 bases for V and 6 bases for J; bases not matched to a gene: 10. Germline V gene sequence: CDR1 SGDLS, CDR2 YYNGEE. The CDR3 runs 16 residues. The CDR3 nucleotides read TGTGCCAGCAGCGTAGGAATACAGGGGGACCCAAATGGCTACACCTTC. It specifies CASSVGIQGDPNGYTF.

The chain carries TRBV18 and TRBJ1-1; possible D gene TRBD1, 6 bases. The germline V gene has CDR1 KGHSH and CDR2 LQKENI. Between the trimmed V and J ends, which lost 0 bases and 3 bases, there was a span of 11 bases. The CDR3 runs to 15 residues. CDR3 region: CASSPPNAGDTEAFF. The CDR3 coding sequence is TGTGCCAGCTCACCACCGAACGCAGGGGACACTGAAGCTTTCTTT.

The rearrangement uses TRBV6-6 and TRBJ2-2; 8 positions match TRBD1. Germline values: CDR1 MNHNY, CDR2 SVGAGI (reference sequence). The CDR3 loop spans 14 amino acids. V dropped 4 bases and J dropped 3; count of bases not matched to a gene: 1. The DNA for the CDR3 is TGTGCCAGCAGTTCGACAGGGGACACCGGGGAGCTGTTTTTT. Protein sequence: CASSSTGDTGELFF.

This sequence joins TRBV5-4 and TRBJ1-6, with D maybe TRBD1 (5 bases). Trimming shortened V by 0 bases and J by 7 bases, and 17 bases separated the two germline ends. The germline gives CDR1 SGHNT, CDR2 YYREEE (reference sequence). CDR3 length equals 17 residues. The CDR3 reads CASSLGFFGGNNSPLHF. CDR3 DNA sequence: TGTGCCAGCAGCTTGGGGTTTTTCGGGGGAAACAATTCACCCCTCCACTTT.

This sequence joins TRBV4-3 and TRBJ2-5; 9 bases are shared with TRBD2. This CDR3 is built from 17 residues. V gave up 2 bases and J gave up 9 bases; unmatched junction bases: 16. Germline V CDR1 and CDR2: LGHNA, YSLEER. The CDR3 reads CASSQSAAGGAPGAQYF. The CDR3 bases are TGCGCCAGCAGCCAAAGTGCAGCGGGGGGCGCCCCGGGAGCCCAGTACTTC.

In nucleotides, the CDR3 is TGTGCCAGCAGCTTAGAGGGGGGCAATCAGCCCCAGCATTTT. Amino acids: CASSLEGGNQPQHF. The chain carries TRBV7-2 and TRBJ1-5, with D maybe TRBD1 (6 bases). CDR3 length: 14 residues. Germline assignment: CDR1 SGHTA and CDR2 FQGNSA. V was pared by 1 base and J by 2 bases, with 6 bases between.

The V and J genes are TRBV29-1 and TRBJ1-2, with D perhaps TRBD1 (5 bases). CDR3 length: 14 residues. The germline V and J ends were trimmed by 0 bases and 6 bases, with 14 bases remaining between them. Germline V gene sequence: CDR1 SQVTM, CDR2 ANQGSEA. As DNA, the CDR3 is TGCAGCGTTGAAGAGCCAGGGATTGTGGATGGCTACACCTTC. Protein product: CSVEEPGIVDGYTF. Full variable domain (rest looked up from reference TRBV29-1 and TRBJ1-2): SAVISQKPSRDICQRGTSLTIQCQVDSQVTMMFWYRQQPGQSLTLIATANQGSEATYESGFVIDKFPISRPNLTFSTLTVSNMSPEDSSIYLCSVEEPGIVDGYTFGSGTRLTVV.

This rearrangement joins TRBV7-6 to TRBJ2-1, with D perhaps matching TRBD2 (5 bases). The CDR3 loop spans 13 amino acids. The V end was cut by 5 bases, the J end by 6 bases, with 11 bases between. Looked up from germline, CDR1 is SGHVS and CDR2 is FNYEAQ. The CDR3 region has the DNA TGTGCCAGCAGCCAATCGGACTTCAATGAGCAGTTCTTC. Translation: CASSQSDFNEQFF. The full variable domain, completed using reference TRBV7-6 and TRBJ2-1, is GAGVSQSPRYKVTKRGQDVALRCDPISGHVSLYWYRQALGQGPEFLTYFNYEAQQDKSGLPNDRFSAERPEGSISTLTIQRTEQRDSAMYRCASSQSDFNEQFFGPGTRLTVL.

The chain employs TRBV6-5 and TRBJ1-4, with TRBD1 matching 11 bases. This CDR3 has 14 residues. Trimming at V came to 2 bases and at J to 8 bases, leaving 1 base not matched to a gene. Looked up from germline, CDR1 is MNHEY and CDR2 is SVGAGI. CDR3 protein: CASSYRTGGEKLFF. The CDR3 DNA reads TGTGCCAGCAGTTACCGGACAGGGGGCGAAAAACTGTTTTTT.

The chain joins TRBV18 to TRBJ2-3, with 7 bases aligning to TRBD2. CDR3 length equals 16 residues. The V and J ends lost 3 bases and 8 bases, in that order; junction bases with no gene match: 14. Per the germline V gene, CDR1 is KGHSH and CDR2 is LQKENI. The CDR3 loop is CASSPTRASGTRTQYF. The DNA for the CDR3 is TGTGCCAGCTCACCCACCCGGGCTAGCGGCACCCGTACGCAGTATTTT.

The chain combines TRBV7-3 with TRBJ2-2; 10 bases agree with TRBD1. Trimming cost V 2 bases and J 5 bases; bases outside gene matches: 5. The CDR3 runs 16 residues. Germline V CDR1 and CDR2: SGHTA, FQGTGA. DNA for the CDR3: TGTGCCAGCAGCTTACTACGGACAGGGGGTACCGGGGAGCTGTTTTTT. Protein sequence: CASSLLRTGGTGELFF.

This clone was detected a few times. The chain joins TRBV7-8 to TRBJ2-1, with D tentatively TRBD2 (5 bases). The CDR3 runs to 13 residues. The germline V gene has CDR1 SGHVS and CDR2 FQNEAQ. V shed 0 bases and J shed 7 bases, with 7 bases lying between them. The CDR3 DNA reads TGTGCCAGCAGCTTAGCTCCGGGAAATGAGCAGTTCTTC. Protein: CASSLAPGNEQFF.

This clone appeared a few times. The V and J genes are TRBV19 and TRBJ2-7, with TRBD1 as a possible D gene (6 bases). Trimming stripped 5 bases from V and 0 bases from J, with 14 bases between. Per the germline V gene, CDR1 is LNHDA and CDR2 is SQIVND (reference sequence). This CDR3 spans 15 amino acids. The CDR3 sequence is CASSGSGESSYEQYF. As DNA, the CDR3 is TGTGCCAGTAGTGGGTCAGGGGAGAGCTCCTACGAGCAGTACTTC.

The chain combines TRBV5-4 with TRBJ1-1; 12 positions match TRBD1. The CDR3 contains 15 residues. Germline values: CDR1 SGHNT, CDR2 YYREEE (reference sequence). The V and J ends lost 4 bases and 3 bases, in that order; junction bases with no gene match: 4. CDR3 protein: CASSRDRGQDTEAFF. The CDR3 DNA reads TGTGCCAGCAGCCGGGACAGGGGGCAGGACACTGAAGCTTTCTTT.